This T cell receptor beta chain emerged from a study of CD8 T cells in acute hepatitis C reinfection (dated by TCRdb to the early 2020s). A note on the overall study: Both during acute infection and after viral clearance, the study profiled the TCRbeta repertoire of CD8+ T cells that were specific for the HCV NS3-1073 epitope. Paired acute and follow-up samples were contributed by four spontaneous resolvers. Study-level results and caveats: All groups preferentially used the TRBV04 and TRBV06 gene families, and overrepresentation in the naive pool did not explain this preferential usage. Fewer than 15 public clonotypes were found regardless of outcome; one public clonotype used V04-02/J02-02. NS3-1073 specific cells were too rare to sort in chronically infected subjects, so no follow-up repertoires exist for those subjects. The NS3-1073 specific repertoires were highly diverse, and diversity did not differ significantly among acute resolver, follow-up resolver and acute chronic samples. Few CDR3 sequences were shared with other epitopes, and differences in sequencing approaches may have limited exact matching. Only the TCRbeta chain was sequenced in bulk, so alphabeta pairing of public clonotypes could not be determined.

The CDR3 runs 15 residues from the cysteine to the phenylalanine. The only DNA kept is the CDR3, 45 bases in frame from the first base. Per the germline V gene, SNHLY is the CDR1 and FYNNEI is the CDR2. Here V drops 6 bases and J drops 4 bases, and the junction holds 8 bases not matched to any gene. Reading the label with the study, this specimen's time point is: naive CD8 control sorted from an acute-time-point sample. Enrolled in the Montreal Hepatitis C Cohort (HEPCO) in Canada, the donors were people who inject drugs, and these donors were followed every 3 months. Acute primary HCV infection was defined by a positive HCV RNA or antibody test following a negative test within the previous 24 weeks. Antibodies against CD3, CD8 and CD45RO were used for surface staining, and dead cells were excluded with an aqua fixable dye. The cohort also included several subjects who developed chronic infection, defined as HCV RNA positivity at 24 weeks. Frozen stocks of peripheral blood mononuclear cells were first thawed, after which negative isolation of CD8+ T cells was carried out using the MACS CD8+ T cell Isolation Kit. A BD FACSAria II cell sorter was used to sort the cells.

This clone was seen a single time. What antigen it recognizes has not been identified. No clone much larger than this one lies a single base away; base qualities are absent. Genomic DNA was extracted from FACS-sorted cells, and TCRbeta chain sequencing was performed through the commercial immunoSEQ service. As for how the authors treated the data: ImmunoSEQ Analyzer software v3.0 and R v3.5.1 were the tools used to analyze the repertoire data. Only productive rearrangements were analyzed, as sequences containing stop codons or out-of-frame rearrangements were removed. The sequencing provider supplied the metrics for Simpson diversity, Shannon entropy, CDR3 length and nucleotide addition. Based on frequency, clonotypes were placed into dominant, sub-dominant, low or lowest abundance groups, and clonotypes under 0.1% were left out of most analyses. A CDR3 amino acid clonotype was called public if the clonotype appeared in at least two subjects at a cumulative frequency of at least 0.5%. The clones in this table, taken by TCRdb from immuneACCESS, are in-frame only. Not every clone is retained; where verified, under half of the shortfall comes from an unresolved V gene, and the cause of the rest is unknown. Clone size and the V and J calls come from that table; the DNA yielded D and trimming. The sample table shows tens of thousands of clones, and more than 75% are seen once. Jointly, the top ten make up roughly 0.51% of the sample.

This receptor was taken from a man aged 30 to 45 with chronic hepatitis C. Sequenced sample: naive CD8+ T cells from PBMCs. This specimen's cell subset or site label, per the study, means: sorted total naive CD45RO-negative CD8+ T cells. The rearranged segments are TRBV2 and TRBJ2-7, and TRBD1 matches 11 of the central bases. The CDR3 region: CASSRGQGAAYEQYF. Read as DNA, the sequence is TGTGCCAGCAGCAGAGGACAGGGGGCAGCGTACGAGCAGTACTTC.